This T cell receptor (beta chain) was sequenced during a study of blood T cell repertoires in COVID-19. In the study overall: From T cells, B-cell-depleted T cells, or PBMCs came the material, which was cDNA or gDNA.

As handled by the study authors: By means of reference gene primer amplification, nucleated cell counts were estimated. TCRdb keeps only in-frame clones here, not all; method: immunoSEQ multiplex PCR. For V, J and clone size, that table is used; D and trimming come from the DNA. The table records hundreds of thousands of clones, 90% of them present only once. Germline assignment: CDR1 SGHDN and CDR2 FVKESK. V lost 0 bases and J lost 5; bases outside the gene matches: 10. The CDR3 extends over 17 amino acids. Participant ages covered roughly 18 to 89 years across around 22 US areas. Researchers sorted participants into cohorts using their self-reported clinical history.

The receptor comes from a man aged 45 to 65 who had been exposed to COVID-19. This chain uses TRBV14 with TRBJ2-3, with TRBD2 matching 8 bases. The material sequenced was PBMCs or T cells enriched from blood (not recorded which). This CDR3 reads CASSQDPGGRARDTQYF. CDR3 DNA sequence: TGTGCCAGCAGCCAAGACCCGGGAGGGAGGGCCAGAGATACGCAGTATTTT.